Listed below are T cell receptor beta chains from one sample, sequenced in a study of T cell responses to AZD1222 COVID-19 vaccine. TCRdb's table, derived via immunoSEQ multiplex PCR, lists solely in-frame clones and lacks some. This sample has 99,000 or so clones, with over 80% found just once. The sequenced sample was peripheral blood, obtained on day 0 of AZD1222 vaccination. Receptors were obtained from an adult in good health. Both conserved end residues are part of each CDR3. Each record gives: D gene, J gene, clone size, V gene, CDR3 DNA, CDR3 protein. A D gene is named only where the DNA matches it firmly. Where a row states a size, it is once, few, many or the class of an expanded clone; other rows omit it.

>NA|TRBJ1-3|NA|TRBV5-1
TGCGCCAGCGGAGGTGAGGGCTCTGGAAACACCATATATTTT
CASGGEGSGNTIYF
>NA|TRBJ2-1|NA|TRBV5-1
TGCGCCAGCAGCCCAGTAGGGGGGCCAGGGGATGAGCAGTTCTTC
CASSPVGGPGDEQFF
>NA|TRBJ2-5|NA|TRBV9
TGTGCCAGCAGCAAAAAGGACAGCTGGGCAGAGACCCAGTACTTC
CASSKKDSWAETQYF
>TRBD1|TRBJ1-5|NA|TRBV7-2
TGTGCCAGCAGCTTTGACAGGGGGCACGTTCAGCCCCAGCATTTT
CASSFDRGHVQPQHF
>TRBD2|TRBJ2-1|NA|TRBV5-6
TGTGCCAGCAGCATTCTAGCGGGGGGCCTCAATGAGCAGTTCTTC
CASSILAGGLNEQFF
>NA|TRBJ1-1|NA|TRBV3-1/TRBV3-2
TGTGCCAGCAGCCATTCAGGCAGCGGCACTGAAGCTTTCTTT
CASSHSGSGTEAFF
>NA|TRBJ1-6|NA|TRBV3-1/TRBV3-2
TGTGCCAGCAGCCCCTCTTGGCGGGATTCACCCCTCCACTTT
CASSPSWRDSPLHF
>NA|TRBJ2-5|NA|TRBV18
TGTGCCAGCTCACCGAGAACAGGGTCTTTGGAGACCCAGTACTTC
CASSPRTGSLETQYF
>TRBD2|TRBJ2-5|NA|TRBV3-1/TRBV3-2
TGTGCCAGCAGCCAAGATGGGGCTAGCGGGAAAGAGACCCAGTACTTC
CASSQDGASGKETQYF
>TRBD1|TRBJ1-1|NA|TRBV5-1
TGCGCCAGCAACCCTGGGACAGGTACTGAAGCTTTCTTT
CASNPGTGTEAFF
>TRBD2|TRBJ2-3|NA|TRBV7-2
TGTGCCAGCAGCACGACTAGCGGGTTCACAGATACGCAGTATTTT
CASSTTSGFTDTQYF
>NA|TRBJ1-2|NA|TRBV4-2
TGTGCCAGCAGCCAGGCGGGGGCTAACTATGGCTACACCTTC
CASSQAGANYGYTF
>NA|TRBJ2-7|few|TRBV4-1
TGCGCCAGCAGCCAAGGCCGGGTGGAGCAGTACTTC
CASSQGRVEQYF
>NA|TRBJ1-6|NA|TRBV6-5
TGTGCCAGCAGTACCAGGACAGATTATAATTCACCCCTCCACTTT
CASSTRTDYNSPLHF
>NA|TRBJ2-1|once|TRBV7-2
TGTGCCAGCAGCCGACTACAGAGTGAGCAGTTCTTC
CASSRLQSEQFF
>NA|TRBJ2-1|NA|TRBV21-1
TGTGCCAGCAGCAAGTGGGGGGCGCCCTACAATGAGCAGTTCTTC
CASSKWGAPYNEQFF
>NA|TRBJ1-5|NA|TRBV2
TGTGCCAGCAGTGTCCCAACAGGAGAAAGCAATCAGCCCCAGCATTTT
CASSVPTGESNQPQHF
>TRBD2|TRBJ2-1|NA|TRBV7-2
TGTGCCAGCAGCCCCAGACTAGCGGGGGGCCAGAATGAGCAGTTCTTC
CASSPRLAGGQNEQFF
>TRBD1|TRBJ1-4|NA|TRBV2
TGTGCCAGCAGCAAGGCGAGGGGGCAGGCTAATGAAAAACTGTTTTTT
CASSKARGQANEKLFF
>NA|TRBJ2-7|NA|TRBV2
TGTGCCAGCAGTGATGACACTATTAGGGGGCAGTACTTC
CASSDDTIRGQYF
>TRBD1|TRBJ1-2|NA|TRBV19
TGTGCCAGTAGTCCACAGACAGGGCCCCGCCGCCATGGCTACACCTTC
CASSPQTGPRRHGYTF
>NA|TRBJ1-1|NA|TRBV15
TGTGCCACCAGCAGAGATAAGGGACTGAACACTGAAGCTTTCTTT
CATSRDKGLNTEAFF
>NA|TRBJ2-3|once|TRBV5-4
TGTGCCAGCAGCTTCGCAGATACGCAGTATTTT
CASSFADTQYF
>NA|TRBJ1-3|NA|TRBV3-1/TRBV3-2
TGTGCCAGCAGCCAAACCGTTCCGGGCCTTGGAAACACCATATATTTT
CASSQTVPGLGNTIYF
>NA|TRBJ1-2|NA|TRBV30
TGTGCCTGGACCCAGGGACGCGGAGTGAGCTATGGCTACACCTTC
CAWTQGRGVSYGYTF
>NA|TRBJ2-3|NA|TRBV6-6
TGTGCCAGCAGTCAGACTCGTGTCACAGATACGCAGTATTTT
CASSQTRVTDTQYF
>NA|TRBJ2-5|few|TRBV29-1
TGCAGCGTTAAGGACTCACCAGAACAAGAGACCCAGTACTTC
CSVKDSPEQETQYF
>TRBD1|TRBJ1-2|once|TRBV18
TGTGCCAGCTCGCGCACCGACAGGGCAGCTAACTATGGCTACACCTTC
CASSRTDRAANYGYTF
>TRBD1|TRBJ1-1|NA|TRBV7-9
TGTGCCAGCAGCCCCCCCCGGACAGGGCGGGACACTGAAGCTTTCTTT
CASSPPRTGRDTEAFF
>NA|TRBJ2-1|NA|TRBV4-3
TGCGCCAGCAGCCAAGATCCCCCAGGGGCTAGCTCCTACAATGAGCAGTTCTTC
CASSQDPPGASSYNEQFF
>NA|TRBJ1-1|few|TRBV25-1
TGTGCCAGCAGTGAAATCGGCAGCACGAACACTGAAGCTTTCTTT
CASSEIGSTNTEAFF
>NA|TRBJ1-1|NA|TRBV23-1
TGCGCCAGCAGTCGGCGGAACACTGAAGCTTTCTTT
CASSRRNTEAFF
>NA|TRBJ1-2|NA|TRBV7-2
TGTGCCAGCAGCTGGGACACTAACTATGGCTACACCTTC
CASSWDTNYGYTF
>NA|TRBJ2-1|NA|TRBV19
TGTGCCAGTAATGGACAGTTAAACAATGAGCAGTTCTTC
CASNGQLNNEQFF
>NA|TRBJ1-6|once|TRBV28
TGTGCCAGCAGTTTTCTGACAGACCCTAGTTCACCCCTCCACTTT
CASSFLTDPSSPLHF
>TRBD1|TRBJ1-5|NA|TRBV6-1
TGTGCCAGCAGTGTGTGGGACAGGGAAGTTAGCAATCAGCCCCAGCATTTT
CASSVWDREVSNQPQHF
>TRBD1|TRBJ2-3|NA|TRBV11-3
TGTGCCAGCAGCTTACGGACCACAGGGGCAGATACGCAGTATTTT
CASSLRTTGADTQYF
>TRBD1|TRBJ1-2|NA|TRBV6-5
TGTGCCAGCAGTTACTCCCCGGGACAGGGGAGTTACACCTTC
CASSYSPGQGSYTF
>NA|TRBJ2-5|NA|TRBV7-2
TGTGCCAGCAGCTGGGGACCCTTGGAGACCCAGTACTTC
CASSWGPLETQYF
>NA|TRBJ1-4|NA|TRBV14
TGTGCCAGCAGCGCCCAGGGTGCAACTAATGAAAAACTGTTTTTT
CASSAQGATNEKLFF
>NA|TRBJ2-3|medium-sized|TRBV25-1
TGTGCCAGCAGTGCCTACAGGGTGTGGACAGATACGCAGTATTTT
CASSAYRVWTDTQYF
>NA|TRBJ1-2|once|TRBV6-4
TGTGCCAGCAGTGACTCACTTACGGGTGGCTACACCTTC
CASSDSLTGGYTF
>NA|TRBJ2-7|NA|TRBV29-1
TGCAGCGTTGTAAGGACGGGGTCCTACGAGCAGTACTTC
CSVVRTGSYEQYF
>NA|TRBJ1-6|NA|TRBV12-3/TRBV12-4
TGTGCCACAGGACGTCTCTATAATTCACCCCTCCACTTT
CATGRLYNSPLHF
>TRBD1|TRBJ1-4|NA|TRBV12-5
TGTGCTAGTGGTACAACGACAGGGGGCGTAAAAGATGAAAAACTGTTTTTT
CASGTTTGGVKDEKLFF
>TRBD2|TRBJ2-1|NA|TRBV11-3
TGTGCCAGCAGCCACGGGGGGCTAGCGGGGAGCCCGAACAATGAGCAGTTCTTC
CASSHGGLAGSPNNEQFF